This entry is about one TCR beta chain. The data belong to a study of blood T cell repertoires in COVID-19. Overall study: Material from acute and convalescent COVID-19 was sourced from the United States, Italy and Spain. T cells, B-cell-depleted T cells, or PBMCs provided the cDNA or gDNA that served as material.

How the authors handled the data: Scientists estimated how many nucleated cells there were by amplifying reference gene primers. Profiled with immunoSEQ multiplex PCR; TCRdb holds only in-frame clones, not every one. V, J and clone size reflect that table, while D and trimming were determined from the DNA. The sample records 110,000 or so clones, 85% to 90% being singletons. Sequencing used peripheral blood. This receptor was taken from a woman in her 50s with acute or convalescent COVID-19.

The CDR3 DNA reads as TGCGCCAGCAGCCAAGGTAACGGAGATGGTGAAGCTTTCTTT. It codes for CASSQGNGDGEAFF. The chain uses TRBV4-3 and TRBJ1-1; D not resolved. CDR3 length equals 14 residues. CDR1 LGHNA and CDR2 YSLEER come from the germline V gene. Deletions cut 1 base from V and 7 bases from J, with 13 bases between.